Reported below is one T cell receptor (beta chain). Its antigen target is currently unknown. No base quality values were provided; no much bigger clone lies one nucleotide off. Looking up the germline V gene yields CDR1 MNHNS and CDR2 SASEGT. The CDR3, cysteine through phenylalanine, is 12 amino acids long. Of all the DNA, just the CDR3 is kept, 36 bases in frame from base 1. V loses 6 bases, J loses 4 bases, and the germline ends lie 7 bases apart. The sample originates from a study of T cell changes during pregnancy in multiple sclerosis (dated by TCRdb to between 2019 and 2020). About the full investigation: In women with multiple sclerosis, the researchers looked at how the T cell repertoire shifted as pregnancy progressed.

Libraries were prepared through the immunoSEQ multiplex PCR assay. Entries here come from immuneACCESS through TCRdb and include only in-frame sequences with V and J called. Some clones fail to appear in such tables; in the studies checked, an unresolved V gene covers under half of the shortfall, and the cause of the remainder is unknown. For this sample there are approximately 40,000 clones; roughly nine tenths appear just once. The ten top clones hold over 0.75% of the sample. The starting material was CD4+ T cells from peripheral blood mononuclear cells, obtained before pregnancy. The chain was built from TRBV6-1 and TRBJ1-5; the D segment cannot be called with confidence. The sequence was collected from a female donor with multiple sclerosis, enrolled in a pregnancy study. The nucleotide sequence is TGTGCCAGCAGATCTATTAATCAGCCCCAGCATTTT. Its protein product is CASRSINQPQHF.